The TCR beta chain under discussion was sequenced for a study of T cells in Graves' hyperthyroidism and ophthalmopathy (dated by TCRdb to between 2017 and 2020). A note on the overall study: Peripheral blood was collected at initial diagnosis, before any treatment. To identify distinguishing TCR V-J signatures, a discovery cohort of around 100 patients was used, comprising roughly 45 with Graves' ophthalmopathy and some 60 with stable Graves' hyperthyroidism. Prospective prediction of ophthalmopathy was tested in an independent validation cohort consisting of 18 hyperthyroidism patients and about 17 patients who later progressed to ophthalmopathy. For training and testing, the 95 to 100 patients in the discovery cohort were randomly divided in a 7:3 ratio. In roughly six Graves' hyperthyroidism patients, the study also compared T-cell repertoires from thyroid tissue with T-cell repertoires from blood. After sampling, hyperthyroidism patients received methimazole starting at 30 mg daily, and ophthalmopathy patients received high-dose intravenous methylprednisolone. According to the paper, TCR Vbeta CDR3 sequencing was carried out on about 140 peripheral blood samples, which came from fewer than 50 ophthalmopathy, 75 or so hyperthyroidism and about 17 progressor patients. The research as a whole found: Ophthalmopathy was separated from stable hyperthyroidism by a 13 V-J signature model, with 85% to 90% sensitivity and roughly 81% specificity obtained in cross-validation and 80%/75% obtained in testing. Blood samples also contained most of the expanded thyroid clonotypes (frequency above 0.001), which suggests that blood repertoires may reflect thyroid immune responses. Sample size was not statistically predetermined, and blinding of investigators to group allocation was not performed. In validation, the model predicted progression to ophthalmopathy a median of about 6.8 months before onset, with roughly 71% sensitivity and about 72% specificity.

A patient counted as having stable Graves' hyperthyroidism if no progression to ophthalmopathy occurred over 18 months of follow-up. Hyperthyroidism patients were newly diagnosed, with disease duration under 2 months, and aged 18 to 65 years. The study excluded patients with uncontrolled infections, other autoimmune diseases, pregnancy or lactation. Diagnoses were established on the basis of clinical symptoms, serum thyroxine and TRAb, thyroid ultrasound, and orbital computed tomography. Ficoll-Paque density gradient centrifugation was used to isolate PBMCs from approximately 10 ml of fresh peripheral blood. Total RNA was extracted with Trizol reagent, and quality was checked on an Agilent 2100 Bioanalyzer. Its CDR3 holds 17 amino acids, cysteine through phenylalanine. Just the 51-base CDR3 DNA is kept, in frame starting at base 1. V is cut by 0 bases and J by 2 bases, and the space between the germline ends is 14 bases. Looking up the germline V gene yields CDR1 MNHNS and CDR2 SASEGT.

TCR beta CDR3 regions were amplified from RNA transcripts. The first round of RT-PCR for the TCR CDR3 was performed with the HTBI primer set and the Qiagen OneStep RT-PCR kit. Libraries were constructed in a second round of multiplex PCR, after which size selection and purification were performed. The libraries were sequenced on an Illumina HiSeq2000 using paired-end 100 bp reads. The paper's data handling went like this. Raw data were processed with SOAPnuke, discarding reads with adapters, uncalled bases, mean Phred below 15, or no exact constant-primer or identifier match. High-quality paired reads were merged using COPE v1.2.5, and each unique nucleotide sequence was defined as a clonotype. Clonotypes were aligned to IMGT TRBV, TRBD and TRBJ reference segments using MiTCR v1.1. The analysis included only V-J combinations with a frequency above 0.0001, which together covered roughly 99% of the repertoires. A TCS score was defined as the ratio between F50 (clonal expansion) and ExV (chaos), using BLOSUM62-based TCRdist between CDR3 peptides within each V-J. Welch's t-statistics and random forest reduced just over 500 V-J features to 13, which were used in a naive Bayes classifier (R e1071). Through fastp at Q25 and MiXCR, TCRdb rebuilt clones from the public reads, retaining in-frame beta chains. Each record represents a unique CDR3 protein, reported with the most common genes and DNA among its rows. TCRdb, rather than the study authors, made the V and J calls. This sample is represented by a few hundred thousand distinct CDR3 sequences; about 15% of them were singletons. The top ten constitute approximately 32% of the sample.

This clonotype was counted many times. No antigen is known for it. Nothing much larger sits one base from this clone, and base qualities are not available. Recombination joined TRBV6-1 with TRBJ2-1; too little of a D gene remains to name it. The sequence was obtained from a woman aged 25 to 39 with Graves' hyperthyroidism. Sequencing was carried out using blood. In nucleotide form, the sequence is TGTGCCAGCAGTGAAGCCCCCCTGGTGGCGACCTACAATGAGCAGTTCTTC. This is translated as CASSEAPLVATYNEQFF.